The clone carrying this T cell receptor (beta chain) showed up just a few times. The source of the sample is a study of blood T cells in healthy people across ages. The donors, healthy Caucasians from Russia, were aged 6 to 90. The use of a sample-barcoded 5' primer and a J-beta primer mix characterized a second PCR of about 7 to 12 cycles. TCRdb passed the 5' RACE reads through MiXCR, listing each CDR3 protein once. In the table there are 550,000 to 650,000 distinct CDR3 sequences, about 27% of which are singletons. Separately, the same data were catalogued under a study of T cells of mothers and their children.

Sequencing was carried out using blood. This TCR was sampled from a boy between 2 and 15 years old in good health.

The CDR3 is CASGTKETQYF. Here the CDR3 DNA reads TGTGCCAGTGGCACCAAAGAGACCCAGTACTTC. J is TRBJ2-5 and V is TRBV12-3 or TRBV12-4; D ambiguous. The CDR3 extends over 11 amino acids. The V end was cut by 9 bases, the J end by 3 bases, with 8 bases between.